This T cell receptor beta chain came from a study of T cell responses to AZD1222 COVID-19 vaccine. Regarding the study as a whole: The breadth and depth of Spike-specific TCRs increased once two AZD1222 doses had been given. Clonal diversity may have been underestimated in mostly white British donors.

The V segment lost 2 bases and the J segment 7 bases; nucleotides outside the gene matches: 6. The CDR3 is made up of 15 amino acids. Germline V gene sequence: CDR1 SEHNR, CDR2 FQNEAQ (reference sequence). Using immunoSEQ multiplex PCR, the repertoire was profiled, and TCRdb retains in-frame clones only, with some absent. The table lists some 130,000 clones, approximately 90% of them singletons. As to this clone: Its matching antigen is unknown.

J is TRBJ2-1 and V is TRBV7-9; 9 bases agree with TRBD2. The specimen comprised peripheral blood, sampled on day 0 of AZD1222 vaccination. This TCR came from an adult in good health. In DNA form, the CDR3 reads TGTGCCAGCAGCTTAATCGCGGGGGGGCGTAATGAGCAGTTCTTC. It specifies CASSLIAGGRNEQFF.